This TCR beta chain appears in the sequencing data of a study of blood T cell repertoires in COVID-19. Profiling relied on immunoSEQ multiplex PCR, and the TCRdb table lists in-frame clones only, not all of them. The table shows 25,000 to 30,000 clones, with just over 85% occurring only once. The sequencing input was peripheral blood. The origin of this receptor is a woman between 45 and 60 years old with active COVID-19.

Here the CDR3 reads CASSFGTFGNQPQHF. CDR3 coding DNA: TGTGCCAGCAGTTTTGGGACATTCGGCAATCAGCCCCAGCATTTT. The chain recombines TRBV7-2 with TRBJ1-5; D possibly corresponds to TRBD1 (6 bases). V was shortened by 6 bases and J by 2 bases, with 14 bases between the two germline ends. CDR1 is SGHTA and CDR2 is FQGNSA in the germline V gene. This CDR3 comprises 15 residues.